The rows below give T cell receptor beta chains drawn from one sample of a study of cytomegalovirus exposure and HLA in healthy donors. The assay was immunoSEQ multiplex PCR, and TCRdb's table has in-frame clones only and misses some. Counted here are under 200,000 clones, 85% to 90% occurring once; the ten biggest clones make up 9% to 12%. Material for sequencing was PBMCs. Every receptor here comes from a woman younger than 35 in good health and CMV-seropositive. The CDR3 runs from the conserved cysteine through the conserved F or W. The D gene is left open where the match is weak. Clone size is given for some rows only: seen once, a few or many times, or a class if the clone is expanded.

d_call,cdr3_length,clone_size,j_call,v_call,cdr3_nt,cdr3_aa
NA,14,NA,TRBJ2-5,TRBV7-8,TGTGCCAGCAGCCGAGGAGGCTATCAAGAGACCCAGTACTTC,CASSRGGYQETQYF
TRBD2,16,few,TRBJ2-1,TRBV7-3,TGTGCCAGCAGCCCAGGTAGCGGGGCGACTCTCAACGAGCAGTTCTTC,CASSPGSGATLNEQFF
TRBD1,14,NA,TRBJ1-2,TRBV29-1,TGCAGCGTGGGCACAGAACAGGGGAACTATGGCTACACCTTC,CSVGTEQGNYGYTF
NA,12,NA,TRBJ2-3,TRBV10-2,TGCGCCAGCACCCAGACAGGAGATACGCAGTATTTT,CASTQTGDTQYF
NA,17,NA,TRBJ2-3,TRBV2,TGTGCCAGCAGTGACCCTCGGGACTCCCCTCAGACAGATACGCAGTATTTT,CASSDPRDSPQTDTQYF
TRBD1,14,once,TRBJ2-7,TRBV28,TGTGCCAGCAGTTTACGGGACAGGGGCTACGAGCAGTACTTC,CASSLRDRGYEQYF
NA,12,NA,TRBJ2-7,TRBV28,TGTGCCAGCAGTTTGAGGTCCTACGAGCAGTACTTC,CASSLRSYEQYF
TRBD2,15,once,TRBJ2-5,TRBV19,TGTGCCAGTAGTTCAACTAGCGGGAGCCTTGAGACCCAGTACTTC,CASSSTSGSLETQYF
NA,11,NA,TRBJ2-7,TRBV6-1,TGTGCCAGCAGTCCTTCCTACGAGCAGTACTTC,CASSPSYEQYF
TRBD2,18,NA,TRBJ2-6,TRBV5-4,TGTGCCAGCACGGGGACTAGCGGGAGGGCCATGGGGGCCAACGTCCTGACTTTC,CASTGTSGRAMGANVLTF
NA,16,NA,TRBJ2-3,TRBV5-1,TGCGCCAGCAGCTTGGTCGCAGCGGGTAGCACAGATACGCAGTATTTT,CASSLVAAGSTDTQYF
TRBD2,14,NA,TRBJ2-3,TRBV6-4,TGTGCCAGCAGTGAAGGTAGCGGGACAGATACGCAGTATTTT,CASSEGSGTDTQYF
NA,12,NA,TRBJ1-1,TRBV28,TGTGCCAGCGGAGGTCGGACAGATCAAGCTTTCTTT,CASGGRTDQAFF
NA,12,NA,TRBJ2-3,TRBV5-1,TGCGCCAGCAGCTTGGTTGGCGATACGCAGTATTTT,CASSLVGDTQYF
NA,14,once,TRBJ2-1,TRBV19,TGTGCCAGTTCAATCGTCGGTAGCGGCAATGAGCAGTTCTTC,CASSIVGSGNEQFF
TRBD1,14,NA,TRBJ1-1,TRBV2,TGTGCCAGCAGTCGCGACAGGGGGAACACTGAAGCTTTCTTT,CASSRDRGNTEAFF
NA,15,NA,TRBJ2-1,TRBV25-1,TGTGCCAGCAGTGAATCCGCGAGCGGCGACAATGAGCAGTTCTTC,CASSESASGDNEQFF
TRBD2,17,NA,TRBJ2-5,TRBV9,TGTGCCAGCAGCTCCCAGATAGCGGGAGCGGTCCGGGAGACCCAGTACTTC,CASSSQIAGAVRETQYF
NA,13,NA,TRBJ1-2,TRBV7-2,TGTGCCAGCAGCCCAGGACAGACATTTGGCTACACCTTC,CASSPGQTFGYTF
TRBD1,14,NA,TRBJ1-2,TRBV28,TGTGCCAGCAGTATGACAGGGGCGATCGATGGCTACACCTTC,CASSMTGAIDGYTF
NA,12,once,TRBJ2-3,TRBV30,TGTGCCTGGACCGAGTCCGGAGATACGCAGTATTTT,CAWTESGDTQYF
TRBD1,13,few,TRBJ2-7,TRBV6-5,TGTGCCAGCGGGGACAGGGACCTCTACGAGCAGTACTTC,CASGDRDLYEQYF
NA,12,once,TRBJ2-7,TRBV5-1,TGCGCCAGCAGCTTGAACTACGACGAGCAGTACTTC,CASSLNYDEQYF
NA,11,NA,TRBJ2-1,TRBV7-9,TGTGCCAGCAACCCCCGGGGTGAGCAGTTCTTC,CASNPRGEQFF
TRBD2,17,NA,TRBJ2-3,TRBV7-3,TGTGCCAGCAGCTCCCCGCTAGCGGGAGAAGGCACAGATACGCAGTATTTT,CASSSPLAGEGTDTQYF
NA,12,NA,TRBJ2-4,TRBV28,TGTGCCAGCAGTTTAATACCAGACATTCAGTACTTC,CASSLIPDIQYF
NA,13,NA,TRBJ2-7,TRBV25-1,TGTGCCAGCAGTGACTACAGCTCCTACGAGCAGTACTTC,CASSDYSSYEQYF
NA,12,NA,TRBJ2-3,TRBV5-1,TGCGCCAGCAGCTTTCATCGGGATACGCAGTATTTT,CASSFHRDTQYF
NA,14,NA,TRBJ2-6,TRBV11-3,TGTGCCAGCAGCTTCTCCTCTGGGGCCAACGTCCTGACTTTC,CASSFSSGANVLTF
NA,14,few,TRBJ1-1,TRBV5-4,TGTGCCAGCAGCTTGGTGAGAGGGAACACTGAAGCTTTCTTT,CASSLVRGNTEAFF
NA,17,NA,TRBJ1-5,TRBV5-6,TGTGCCAGCAGTCCCCGGGGGGTAGGTGTGAGCAATCAGCCCCAGCATTTT,CASSPRGVGVSNQPQHF
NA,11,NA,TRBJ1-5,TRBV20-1,TGCAGTGAAGACCCGGGTCAGCCCCAGCATTTT,CSEDPGQPQHF
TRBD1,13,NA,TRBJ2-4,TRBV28,TGTGCCAGCAGGGAGGGACAGGGGATAAATCAGTACTTC,CASREGQGINQYF
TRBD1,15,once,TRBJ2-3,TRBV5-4,TGTGCCAGCAGCGTGACAGGGGTGGGGACAGATACGCAGTATTTT,CASSVTGVGTDTQYF
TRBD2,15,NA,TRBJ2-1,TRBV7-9,TGTGCCAGCAGCTTACGACTAGCGGGGTTCAATGAGCAGTTCTTC,CASSLRLAGFNEQFF
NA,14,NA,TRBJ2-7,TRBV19,TGTGCCAGTAGTATGGGAGCATACTCCTACGAGCAGTACTTC,CASSMGAYSYEQYF
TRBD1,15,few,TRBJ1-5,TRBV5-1,TGCGCCAGCAGCTTGGAGGGACAGAGCAATCAGCCCCAGCATTTT,CASSLEGQSNQPQHF
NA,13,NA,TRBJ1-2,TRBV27,TGTGCCAGCAGTCTCCGACGGGACTATGGCTACACCTTC,CASSLRRDYGYTF
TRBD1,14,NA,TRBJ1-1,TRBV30,TGTGCCTGGAGTAGCCAGGGGGTGAACACTGAAGCTTTCTTT,CAWSSQGVNTEAFF
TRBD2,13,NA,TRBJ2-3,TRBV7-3,TGTGCCAGCAGCCTGGGGGGGACAGATACGCAGTATTTT,CASSLGGTDTQYF
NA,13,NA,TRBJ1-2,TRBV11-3,TGTGCCAGCAGCTTCCCTTTAGACAGTGGCTACACCTTC,CASSFPLDSGYTF
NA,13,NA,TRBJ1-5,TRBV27,TGTGCCAGCAGTTTGGGCTTCGATCAGCCCCAGCATTTT,CASSLGFDQPQHF
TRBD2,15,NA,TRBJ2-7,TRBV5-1,TGCGCCAGCAGCTCCGGGGCGGGAGTGAACTACGAGCAGTACTTC,CASSSGAGVNYEQYF
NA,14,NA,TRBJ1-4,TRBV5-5,TGTGCCAGCAGCGGTCAGGGAAGAGATGAAAAACTGTTTTTT,CASSGQGRDEKLFF
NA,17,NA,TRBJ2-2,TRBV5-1,TGCGCCAGCAGCTCCGGAATGAGGGGGTTGAACACCGGGGAGCTGTTTTTT,CASSSGMRGLNTGELFF
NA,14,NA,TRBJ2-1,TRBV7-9,TGTGCCAGCAGCACCCGGACAAGGGAAAATGAGCAGTTCTTC,CASSTRTRENEQFF
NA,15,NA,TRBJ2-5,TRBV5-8,TGTGCCAGCAGCCAGGAGGGCTGGGTGTCAGAGACCCAGTACTTC,CASSQEGWVSETQYF